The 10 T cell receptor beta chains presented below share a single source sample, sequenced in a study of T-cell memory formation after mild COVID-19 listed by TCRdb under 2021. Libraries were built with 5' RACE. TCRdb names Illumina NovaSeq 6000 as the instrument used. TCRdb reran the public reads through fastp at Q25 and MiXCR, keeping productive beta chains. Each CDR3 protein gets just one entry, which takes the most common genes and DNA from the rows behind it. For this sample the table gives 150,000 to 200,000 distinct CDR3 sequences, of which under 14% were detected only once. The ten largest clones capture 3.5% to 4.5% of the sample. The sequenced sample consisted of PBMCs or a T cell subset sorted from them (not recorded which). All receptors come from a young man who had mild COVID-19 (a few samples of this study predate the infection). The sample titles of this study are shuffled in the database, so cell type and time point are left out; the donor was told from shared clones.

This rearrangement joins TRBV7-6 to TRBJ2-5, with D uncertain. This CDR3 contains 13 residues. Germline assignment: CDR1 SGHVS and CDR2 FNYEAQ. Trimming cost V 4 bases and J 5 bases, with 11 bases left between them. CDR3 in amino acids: CASSSGPGETQYF. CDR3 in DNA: TGTGCCAGCAGCTCCGGACCTGGGGAGACCCAGTACTTC.

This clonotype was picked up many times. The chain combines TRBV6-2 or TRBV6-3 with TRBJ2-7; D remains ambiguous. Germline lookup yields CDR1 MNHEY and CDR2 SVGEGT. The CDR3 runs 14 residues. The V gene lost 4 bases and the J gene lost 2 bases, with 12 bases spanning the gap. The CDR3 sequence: CASSSYMVPYEQYV. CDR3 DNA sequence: TGTGCCAGCAGTTCATACATGGTTCCCTACGAGCAGTACGTC.

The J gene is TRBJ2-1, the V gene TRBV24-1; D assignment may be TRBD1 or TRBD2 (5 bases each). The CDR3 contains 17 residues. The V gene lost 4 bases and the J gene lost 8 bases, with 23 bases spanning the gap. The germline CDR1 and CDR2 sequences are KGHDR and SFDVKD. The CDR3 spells CATSDRIGRGGRDEQFF. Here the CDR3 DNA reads TGTGCCACCAGTGACCGCATTGGCCGGGGCGGTAGGGATGAGCAGTTCTTC.

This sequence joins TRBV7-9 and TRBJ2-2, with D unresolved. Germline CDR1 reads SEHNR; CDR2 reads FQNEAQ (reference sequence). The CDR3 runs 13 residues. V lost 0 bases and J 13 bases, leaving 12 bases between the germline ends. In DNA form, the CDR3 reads TGTGCCAGCAGCTTAGCGCGAATGGGTGTGCTGTTTTTT. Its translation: CASSLARMGVLFF.

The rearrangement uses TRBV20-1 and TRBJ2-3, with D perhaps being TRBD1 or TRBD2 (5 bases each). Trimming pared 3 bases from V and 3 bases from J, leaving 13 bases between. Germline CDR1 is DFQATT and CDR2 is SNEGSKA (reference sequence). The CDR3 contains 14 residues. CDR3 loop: CSARGGEGTDTQYF. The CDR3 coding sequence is TGCAGTGCTAGGGGCGGAGAGGGGACAGATACGCAGTATTTT.

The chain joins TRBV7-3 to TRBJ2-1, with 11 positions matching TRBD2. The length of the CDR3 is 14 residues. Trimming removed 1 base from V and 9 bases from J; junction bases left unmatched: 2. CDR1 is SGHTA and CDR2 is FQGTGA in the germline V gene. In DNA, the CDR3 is TGTGCCAGCAGCTTAATGCTAGCGGGGGGTGAGCAGTTCTTC. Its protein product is CASSLMLAGGEQFF.

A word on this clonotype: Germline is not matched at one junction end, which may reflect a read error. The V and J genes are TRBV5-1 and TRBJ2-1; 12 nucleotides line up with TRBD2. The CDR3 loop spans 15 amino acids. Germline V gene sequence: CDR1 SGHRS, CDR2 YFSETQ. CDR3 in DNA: TGCGCCAGCGGCTTGGCGACTAGCGGGGGAGGTAGGCAGTTCTTC. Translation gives CASGLATSGGGRQFF.

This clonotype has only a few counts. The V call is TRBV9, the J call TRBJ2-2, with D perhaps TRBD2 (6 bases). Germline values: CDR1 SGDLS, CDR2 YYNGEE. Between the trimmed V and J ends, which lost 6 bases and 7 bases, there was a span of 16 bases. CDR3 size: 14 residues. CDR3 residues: CASTSSVPGGELFF. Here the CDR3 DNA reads TGTGCCAGCACTTCTAGCGTTCCGGGCGGGGAGCTGTTTTTT.

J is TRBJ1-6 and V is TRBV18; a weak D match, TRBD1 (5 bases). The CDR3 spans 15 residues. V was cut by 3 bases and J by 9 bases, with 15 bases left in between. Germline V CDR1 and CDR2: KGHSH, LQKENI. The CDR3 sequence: CASSPRRVESSPLHF. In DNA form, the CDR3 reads TGTGCCAGCTCACCGCGCAGGGTTGAGAGTTCACCCCTCCACTTT.

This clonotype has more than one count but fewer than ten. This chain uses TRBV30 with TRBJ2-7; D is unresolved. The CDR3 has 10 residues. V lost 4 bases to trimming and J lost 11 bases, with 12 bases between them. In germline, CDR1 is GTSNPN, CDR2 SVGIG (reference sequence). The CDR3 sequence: CAWKGPPEYF. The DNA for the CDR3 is TGTGCCTGGAAAGGGCCTCCGGAGTACTTC.